The source of this TCR beta chain is a study of response to subunit inactivated influenza vaccine. Study results and caveats: Authors suggested that a seasonal influenza vaccination recruits few new T cells each time.

TCRdb used MiXCR to reprocess the RT-PCR reads, holding one entry per CDR3 protein. The table lists some 520,000 distinct CDR3 sequences, about 15% of them singletons, with less than 4% in the top ten. This clonotype was seen many times. As yet, its antigen is unknown. Germline V gene data show CDR1 as MNHEY and CDR2 as SVGEGT. The CDR3 has 13 amino acids. V was pared by 6 bases and J by 8 bases, with 8 bases of the junction left unmatched. This specimen consisted of CD4+ T cells sorted from PBMCs, obtained less than 30 months after vaccination. The TCR sequence derives from a man between 45 and 75 years old who received an inactivated influenza vaccine. V usage is TRBV6-2 or TRBV6-3 and J usage is TRBJ1-2; 8 bases line up with TRBD1. This chain's CDR3 is CASSPGQGGGYTF. Written as DNA, the CDR3 is TGTGCCAGCAGCCCAGGACAGGGAGGCGGCTACACCTTC.